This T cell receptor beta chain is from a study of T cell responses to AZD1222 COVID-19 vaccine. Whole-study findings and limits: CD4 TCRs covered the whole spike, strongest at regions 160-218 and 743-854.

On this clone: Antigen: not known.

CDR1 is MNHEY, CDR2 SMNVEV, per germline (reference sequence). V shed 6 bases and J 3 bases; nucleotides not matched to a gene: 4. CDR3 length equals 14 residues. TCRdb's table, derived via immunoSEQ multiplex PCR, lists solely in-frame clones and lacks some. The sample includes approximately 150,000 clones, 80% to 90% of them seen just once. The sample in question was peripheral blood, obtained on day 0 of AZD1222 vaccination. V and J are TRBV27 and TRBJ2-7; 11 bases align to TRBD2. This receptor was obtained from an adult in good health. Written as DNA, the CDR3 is TGTGCCAGCAGCTTCGGGACTAGCGGCTACGAGCAGTACTTC. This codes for CASSFGTSGYEQYF.